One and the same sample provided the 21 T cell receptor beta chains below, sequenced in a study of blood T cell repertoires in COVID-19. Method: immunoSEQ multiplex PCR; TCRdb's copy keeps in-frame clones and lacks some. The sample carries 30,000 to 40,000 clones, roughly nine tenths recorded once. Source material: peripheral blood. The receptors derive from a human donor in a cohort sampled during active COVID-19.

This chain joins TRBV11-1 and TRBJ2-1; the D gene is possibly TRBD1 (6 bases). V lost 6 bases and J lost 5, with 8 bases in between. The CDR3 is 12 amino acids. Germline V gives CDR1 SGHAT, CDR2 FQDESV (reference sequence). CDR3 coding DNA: TGTGCCAGCAGATACAGGGACAATGAGCAGTTCTTC. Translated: CASRYRDNEQFF. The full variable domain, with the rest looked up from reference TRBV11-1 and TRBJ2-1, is EAEVAQSPRYKITEKSQAVAFWCDPISGHATLYWYRQILGQGPELLVQFQDESVVDDSQLPKDRFSAERLKGVDSTLKIQPAELGDSAMYLCASRYRDNEQFFGPGTRLTVL.

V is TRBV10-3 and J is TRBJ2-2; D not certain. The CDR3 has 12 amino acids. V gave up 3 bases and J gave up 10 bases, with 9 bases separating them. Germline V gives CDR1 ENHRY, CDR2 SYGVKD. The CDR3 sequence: CAISDMRQELFF. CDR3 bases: TGTGCCATCAGTGATATGCGGCAGGAGCTGTTTTTT.

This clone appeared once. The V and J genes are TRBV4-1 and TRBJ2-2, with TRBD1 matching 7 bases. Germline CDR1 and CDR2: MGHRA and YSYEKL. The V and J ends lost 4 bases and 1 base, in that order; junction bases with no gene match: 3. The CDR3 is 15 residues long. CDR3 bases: TGCGCCAGCAGCCGCGGACAGGAGAACACCGGGGAGCTGTTTTTT. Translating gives CASSRGQENTGELFF.

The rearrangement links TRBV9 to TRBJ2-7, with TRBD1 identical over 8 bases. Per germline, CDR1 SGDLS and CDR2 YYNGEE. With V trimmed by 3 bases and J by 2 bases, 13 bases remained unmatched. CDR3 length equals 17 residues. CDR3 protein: CASSEGPGTGNPYEQYF. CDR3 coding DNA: TGTGCCAGCAGCGAGGGTCCCGGGACAGGTAACCCCTACGAGCAGTACTTC.

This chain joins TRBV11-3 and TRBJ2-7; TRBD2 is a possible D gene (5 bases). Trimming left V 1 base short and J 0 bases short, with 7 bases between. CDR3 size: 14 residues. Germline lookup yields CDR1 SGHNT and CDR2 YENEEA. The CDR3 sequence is CASSLGGSSYEQYF. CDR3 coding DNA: TGTGCCAGCAGCTTAGGCGGGTCCTCCTACGAGCAGTACTTC.

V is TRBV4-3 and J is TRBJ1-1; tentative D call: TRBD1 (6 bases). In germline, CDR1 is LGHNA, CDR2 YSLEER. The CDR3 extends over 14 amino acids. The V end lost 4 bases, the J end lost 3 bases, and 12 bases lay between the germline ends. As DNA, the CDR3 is TGCGCCAGCAGCCTCACAGGGTGGGACACTGAAGCTTTCTTT. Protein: CASSLTGWDTEAFF.

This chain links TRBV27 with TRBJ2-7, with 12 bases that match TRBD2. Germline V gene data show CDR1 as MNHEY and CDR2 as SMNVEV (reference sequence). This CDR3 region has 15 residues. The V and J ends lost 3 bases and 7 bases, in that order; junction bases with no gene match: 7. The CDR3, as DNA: TGTGCCAGCAGTTTTAGGACTAGCGGGGACGGTGAGCAGTACTTC. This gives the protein CASSFRTSGDGEQYF.

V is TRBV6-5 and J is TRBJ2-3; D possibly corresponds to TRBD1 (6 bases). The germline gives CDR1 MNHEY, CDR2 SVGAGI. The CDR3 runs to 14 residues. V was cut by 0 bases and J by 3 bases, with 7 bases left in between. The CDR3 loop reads CASSYSRGTDTQYF. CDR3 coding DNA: TGTGCCAGCAGTTACTCGAGGGGGACAGATACGCAGTATTTT.

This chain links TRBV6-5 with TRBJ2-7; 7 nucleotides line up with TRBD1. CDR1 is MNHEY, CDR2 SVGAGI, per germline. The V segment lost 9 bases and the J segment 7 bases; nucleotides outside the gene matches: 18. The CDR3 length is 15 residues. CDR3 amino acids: CASPRRGQAMEEQYF. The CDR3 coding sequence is TGTGCCAGTCCACGTAGGGGGCAGGCGATGGAGGAGCAGTACTTC.

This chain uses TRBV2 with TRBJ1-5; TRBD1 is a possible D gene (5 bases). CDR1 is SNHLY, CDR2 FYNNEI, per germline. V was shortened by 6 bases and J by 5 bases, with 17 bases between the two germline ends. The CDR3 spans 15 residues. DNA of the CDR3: TGTGCCAGCAGCCTGGGGCAGGCCAGTGATCAGCCCCAGCATTTT. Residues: CASSLGQASDQPQHF.

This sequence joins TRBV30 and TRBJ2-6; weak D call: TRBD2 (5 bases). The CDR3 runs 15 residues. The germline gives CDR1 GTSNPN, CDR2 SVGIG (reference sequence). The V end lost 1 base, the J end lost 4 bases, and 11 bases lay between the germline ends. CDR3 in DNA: TGTGCCTGGAGTGGGCCGAGGGCCGGGGCCAACGTCCTGACTTTC. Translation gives CAWSGPRAGANVLTF.

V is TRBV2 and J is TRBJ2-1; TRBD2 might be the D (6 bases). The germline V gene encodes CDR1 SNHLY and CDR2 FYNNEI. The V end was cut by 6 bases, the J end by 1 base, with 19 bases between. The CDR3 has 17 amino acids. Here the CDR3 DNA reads TGTGCCAGCAGCGCGGATCAGCGGGCGACTTCCTACAATGAGCAGTTCTTC. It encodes CASSADQRATSYNEQFF.

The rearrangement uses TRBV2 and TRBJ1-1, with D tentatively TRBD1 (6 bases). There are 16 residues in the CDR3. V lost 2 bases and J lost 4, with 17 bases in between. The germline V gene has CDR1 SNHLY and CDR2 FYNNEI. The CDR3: CASSEPAQGSSTEAFF. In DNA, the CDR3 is TGTGCCAGCAGTGAACCCGCTCAGGGGTCGAGCACTGAAGCTTTCTTT.

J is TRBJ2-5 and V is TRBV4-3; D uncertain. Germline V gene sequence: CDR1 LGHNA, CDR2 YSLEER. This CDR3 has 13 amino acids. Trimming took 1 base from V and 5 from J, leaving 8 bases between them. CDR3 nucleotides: TGCGCCAGCAGCCAAGGCCCACTGGAGACCCAGTACTTC. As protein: CASSQGPLETQYF.

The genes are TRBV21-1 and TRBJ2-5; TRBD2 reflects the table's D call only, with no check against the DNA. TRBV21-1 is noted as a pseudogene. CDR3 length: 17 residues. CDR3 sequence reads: CASSKAPLYRGSETQYF. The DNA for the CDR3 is TGTGCCAGCAGCAAAGCGCCACTCTACCGCGGGTCAGAGACCCAGTACTTC.

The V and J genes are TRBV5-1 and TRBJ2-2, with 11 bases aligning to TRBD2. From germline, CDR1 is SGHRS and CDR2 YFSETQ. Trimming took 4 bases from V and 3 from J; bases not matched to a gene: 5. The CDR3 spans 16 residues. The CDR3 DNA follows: TGCGCCAGCAGCCTTCTAGCGGGGGGCGACACCGGGGAGCTGTTTTTT. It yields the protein CASSLLAGGDTGELFF.

The CDR3 here is CASRTQDGEAFF. The CDR3 coding sequence is TGTGCCAGCAGGACACAGGATGGGGAAGCTTTCTTT. V and J are TRBV2 and TRBJ1-1; tentative D call: TRBD1 (5 bases). V dropped 6 bases and J dropped 8 bases, with 13 bases sitting between them. This CDR3 contains 12 residues. Germline V gives CDR1 SNHLY, CDR2 FYNNEI.

The CDR3 loop reads CAISEMVLGRNTEAFF. CDR3 sequence (DNA): TGTGCCATCAGTGAAATGGTGTTGGGGAGGAACACTGAAGCTTTCTTT. The chain joins TRBV10-3 to TRBJ1-1; no firm D call. CDR3 length: 16 amino acids. V was shortened by 3 bases and J by 1 base, with 15 bases between the two germline ends. Germline CDR1 reads ENHRY; CDR2 reads SYGVKD.

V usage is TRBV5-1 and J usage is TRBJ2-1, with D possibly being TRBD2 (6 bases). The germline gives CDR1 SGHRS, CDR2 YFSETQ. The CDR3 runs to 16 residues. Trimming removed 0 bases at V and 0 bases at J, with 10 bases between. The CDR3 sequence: CASSLGAGFSYNEQFF. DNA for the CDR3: TGCGCCAGCAGCTTGGGTGCGGGGTTCTCCTACAATGAGCAGTTCTTC.

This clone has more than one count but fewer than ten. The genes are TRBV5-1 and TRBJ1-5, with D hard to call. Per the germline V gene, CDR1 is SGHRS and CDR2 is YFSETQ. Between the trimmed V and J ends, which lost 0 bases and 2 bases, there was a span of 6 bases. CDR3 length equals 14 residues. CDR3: CASSLVAGNQPQHF. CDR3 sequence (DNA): TGCGCCAGCAGCTTGGTAGCAGGCAATCAGCCCCAGCATTTT.

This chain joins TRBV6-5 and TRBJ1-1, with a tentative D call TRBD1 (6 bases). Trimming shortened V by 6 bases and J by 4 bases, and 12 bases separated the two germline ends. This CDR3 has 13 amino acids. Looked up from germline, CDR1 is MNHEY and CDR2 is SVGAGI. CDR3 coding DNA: TGTGCCAGCAGCCAGGGGAGGGGCACTGAAGCTTTCTTT. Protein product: CASSQGRGTEAFF.